The clone carrying this T cell receptor beta chain was observed a single time. Original data processing: Quantification of nucleated cells was approximated via reference gene primer amplification. The assay was immunoSEQ multiplex PCR, and TCRdb's table has in-frame clones only and misses some. D and trimming come from the DNA, and the V and J calls and clone size come from that table. In the table there are around 76,000 clones, under 95% of which are singletons. V lost 6 bases and J lost 6; bases outside the gene matches: 7. This CDR3 contains 15 residues. Per the germline V gene, CDR1 is MNHEY and CDR2 is SMNVEV (reference sequence). These data originate in a study of blood T cell repertoires in COVID-19. Across the study: The United States, Italy and Spain provided the acute and convalescent COVID-19 samples. Sources were T cells, B-cell-depleted T cells, or PBMCs; the material itself was cDNA or gDNA.

Sequencing was carried out using peripheral blood. The J gene is TRBJ2-1, the V gene TRBV27, with 11 positions matching TRBD1. The source is a human donor in a cohort sampled during active COVID-19. The CDR3 DNA follows: TGTGCCAGCAGACCTATGGGGACAGGGGGCAATGAGCAGTTCTTC. Translation gives CASRPMGTGGNEQFF.